These 28 T cell receptor beta chains originate from one sample sequenced in a study of OX40 agonist ivuxolimab in advanced cancers. Clones were read by immunoSEQ multiplex PCR, and TCRdb kept only the in-frame ones, dropping some. The sample yields about 42,000 clones, around 85% seen once. Sequenced material: CD4+ or CD8+ T cells sorted from blood, taken in a trial of the OX40 agonist ivuxolimab. The receptors derive from an adult with an advanced solid tumor such as melanoma, head and neck, liver or kidney cancer.

The V call is TRBV2, the J call TRBJ1-2; TRBD1 might be the D (5 bases). V was pared by 6 bases and J by 7 bases, with 9 bases between. CDR1 and CDR2 (germline): SNHLY, FYNNEI. There are 11 residues in the CDR3. The DNA of the CDR3 is TGTGCCAGCAGGGATGACAGTGGCTACACCTTC. Encoded protein: CASRDDSGYTF.

The chain combines TRBV2 with TRBJ2-7; TRBD1 aligns across 11 bases. This CDR3 has 15 amino acids. The V and J ends lost 1 base and 2 bases, in that order; junction bases with no gene match: 1. The V gene's germline CDR1 is SNHLY and CDR2 FYNNEI. The CDR3 loop is CASSEVGQGAYEQYF. The CDR3, as DNA: TGTGCCAGCAGTGAAGTGGGACAGGGGGCCTACGAGCAGTACTTC.

The V and J genes are TRBV19 and TRBJ2-2; 8 nucleotides agree with TRBD2. Trimming removed 4 bases from V and 3 bases from J; junction bases left unmatched: 4. Germline values: CDR1 LNHDA, CDR2 SQIVND (reference sequence). This CDR3 has 15 residues. DNA for the CDR3: TGTGCCAGTAGTACGCGAGCGGGGGACACCGGGGAGCTGTTTTTT. This codes for CASSTRAGDTGELFF.

In its sample, this clone was seen once. This chain connects TRBV12-5 to TRBJ2-1; maybe TRBD2 (5 bases). Trimming cost V 7 bases and J 7 bases, with 23 bases left between them. The CDR3 is 16 residues long. The germline CDR1 and CDR2 sequences are LGHNT and FRNRAP. The CDR3 sequence: CASALRRTDGGNEQFF. Written as DNA, the CDR3 is TGTGCTAGTGCTCTGCGGCGAACAGATGGCGGGAATGAGCAGTTCTTC.

DNA for the CDR3: TGTGCCAGCAGTTTGGGGCCAGGGCAGGAGCTAATCGGGAACACTGAAGCTTTCTTT. Protein: CASSLGPGQELIGNTEAFF. V is TRBV28 and J is TRBJ1-1; D is possibly TRBD1 (5 bases). Deletions cut 3 bases from V and 1 base from J, with 24 bases between. The CDR3 extends over 19 amino acids. CDR1 is MDHEN, CDR2 SYDVKM, per germline.

This clone was found once. The chain joins TRBV28 to TRBJ2-7; TRBD2 matches 7 bases. With 9 bases clipped from V and 5 bases from J, the junction kept 4 bases outside the gene matches. CDR1 and CDR2 from the germline V gene are MDHEN and SYDVKM. This CDR3 spans 11 amino acids. The CDR3 DNA follows: TGTGCCAGTAGGCGGGGGAACGAGCAGTACTTC. As protein: CASRRGNEQYF.

This clone was seen a few times. J is TRBJ2-7 and V is TRBV13; 10 nucleotides align to TRBD1. The CDR3 is 14 residues long. CDR1 is PRHDT and CDR2 is FYEKMQ in the germline V gene (reference sequence). The J segment lost 7 bases and the V segment lost 5 bases, leaving 8 bases of the junction unmatched. The CDR3 bases are TGTGCCAGCAGCCCCCGGACAGGGGGACGAGAGCAGTACTTC. Translated, it gives CASSPRTGGREQYF.

This clone appeared a single time. The chain uses TRBV13 and TRBJ2-7, with D unresolved. Germline V gene data show CDR1 as PRHDT and CDR2 as FYEKMQ (reference sequence). The length of the CDR3 is 13 residues. Trimming removed 2 bases from V and 1 base from J, with 6 bases in between. The CDR3 loop reads CASSLSSSYEQYV. CDR3 nucleotides: TGTGCCAGCAGCTTAAGCAGTTCCTACGAGCAGTACGTC.

By sample share, this clone is medium-sized. CDR3 loop: CSVVGRRGYEQYF. The CDR3 nucleotides are TGCAGCGTTGTAGGGCGGCGAGGCTACGAGCAGTACTTC. The chain couples TRBV29-1 to TRBJ2-7; the D is unclear. The germline gives CDR1 SQVTM, CDR2 ANQGSEA. The V end was cut by 4 bases, the J end by 3 bases, with 13 bases between. This CDR3 comprises 13 residues.

The V call is TRBV27, the J call TRBJ2-3; D is ambiguous. V was clipped by 1 base and J by 5 bases, with 4 bases between them. This CDR3 contains 12 residues. The germline CDR1 and CDR2 sequences are MNHEY and SMNVEV (reference sequence). CDR3 residues: CASSLLGDTQYF. For the CDR3, the DNA is TGTGCCAGCAGTTTATTGGGAGATACGCAGTATTTT.

This clone appeared a single time. The V gene is TRBV19, the J gene TRBJ1-5, with TRBD1 as a possible D gene (6 bases). Germline lookup yields CDR1 LNHDA and CDR2 SQIVND (reference sequence). CDR3 length equals 16 residues. The V gene lost 0 bases and the J gene lost 4 bases, with 13 bases spanning the gap. The CDR3: CASSIDLPGENQPQHF. CDR3 coding DNA: TGTGCCAGTAGTATAGATCTTCCAGGGGAGAATCAGCCCCAGCATTTT.

The V call is TRBV5-1, the J call TRBJ2-1; D remains ambiguous. The CDR3 totals 15 residues. V gave up 2 bases and J gave up 2 bases, with 11 bases separating them. The germline V gene has CDR1 SGHRS and CDR2 YFSETQ. The CDR3 sequence is CASSLFPDPYNEQFF. The CDR3 DNA follows: TGCGCCAGCAGCTTATTTCCGGACCCCTACAATGAGCAGTTCTTC.

This clone was seen a handful of times. The DNA for the CDR3 is TGTGCCAGCACCAGACAGGGGACCTACGAGCAGTACTTC. It is translated as CASTRQGTYEQYF. V gene TRBV7-9 combines with J gene TRBJ2-7, with TRBD1 identical over 8 bases. The CDR3 spans 13 residues. J was trimmed by 2 bases and V by 7 bases; bases with no gene match: 4. Germline-derived CDR1 and CDR2 are SEHNR and FQNEAQ (reference sequence).

This clone was detected only once. V and J are TRBV19 and TRBJ2-3; D is ambiguous. Germline V gene sequence: CDR1 LNHDA, CDR2 SQIVND (reference sequence). This CDR3 has 15 amino acids. With 7 bases removed from V and 1 base from J, the gap between germline ends came to 15 bases. The CDR3 DNA sequence: TGTGCCAGTACTAATTACGAGGACGGCACAGATACGCAGTATTTT. It yields the protein CASTNYEDGTDTQYF.

CDR3 DNA: TGTGCCAGCAGCTTGGCCGTGGGGATTCGGAACATTCAGTACTTC. Protein sequence: CASSLAVGIRNIQYF. V usage is TRBV5-8 and J usage is TRBJ2-4; no definite D call. Trimming left V 0 bases short and J 7 bases short, with 14 bases between. There are 15 residues in the CDR3. Germline V gene sequence: CDR1 SGHTS, CDR2 YDEGEE.

The chain is built from TRBV7-9 and TRBJ2-7; D uncertain. Germline lookup yields CDR1 SEHNR and CDR2 FQNEAQ (reference sequence). This CDR3 is built from 12 residues. Trimming removed 3 bases at V and 4 bases at J, with 7 bases between. CDR3: CASSFGNYEQYF. CDR3 nucleotide sequence: TGTGCCAGCAGCTTTGGCAATTACGAGCAGTACTTC.

This clone was seen only a few times. CDR3 sequence (DNA): TGTGCCGTATCCCGGGACACTAGCAATCAGCCCCAGCATTTT. As protein: CAVSRDTSNQPQHF. The gene calls are TRBV30 and TRBJ1-5, with D perhaps matching TRBD1 (6 bases). CDR1 is GTSNPN, CDR2 SVGIG, per germline (reference sequence). There are 14 residues in the CDR3. Trimming stripped 8 bases from V and 0 bases from J, with 14 bases between. Looking up the rest from reference TRBV30 and TRBJ1-5 gives the full variable domain: SQTIHQWPATLVQPVGSPLSLECTVEGTSNPNLYWYRQAAGRGLQLLFYSVGIGQISSEVPQNLSASRPQDRQFILSSKKLLLSDSGFYLCAVSRDTSNQPQHFGDGTRLSIL.

This sequence joins TRBV6-5 and TRBJ2-7; 11 positions agree with TRBD2. Per germline, CDR1 MNHEY and CDR2 SVGAGI. The CDR3 is 15 amino acids. V lost 4 bases and J lost 2; bases outside the gene matches: 4. The CDR3 spells CASSLGTSGAYEQYF. Here the CDR3 DNA reads TGTGCCAGCAGTTTAGGGACTAGCGGCGCCTACGAGCAGTACTTC.

This clone is medium-sized. The rearrangement links TRBV18 to TRBJ2-7, with D tentatively TRBD2 (6 bases). This CDR3 has 14 amino acids. Germline V lookup: CDR1 KGHSH, CDR2 LQKENI. Trimming removed 1 base at V and 0 bases at J, with 7 bases between. CDR3 nucleotides: TGTGCCAGCTCACCACACGGGAGCTCCTACGAGCAGTACTTC. It specifies CASSPHGSSYEQYF.

This chain links TRBV11-2 with TRBJ2-1, with 10 positions matching TRBD2. The V and J ends lost 5 bases and 10 bases, in that order; junction bases with no gene match: 5. The CDR3 is made up of 13 amino acids. Germline lookup yields CDR1 SGHAT and CDR2 FQNNGV. The CDR3 region is CASSLSGRPEQFF. CDR3 DNA sequence: TGTGCCAGCAGCCTTAGCGGGAGGCCGGAGCAGTTCTTC.

J is TRBJ1-2 and V is TRBV7-9; 8 bases agree with TRBD1. The CDR3 covers 14 residues. The trim removed 5 bases at V and 6 bases at J, leaving 8 bases unmatched. Germline-derived CDR1 and CDR2 are SEHNR and FQNEAQ (reference sequence). The DNA for the CDR3 is TGTGCCAGCAGCCCCTTACAGGGGGTACATGGCTACACCTTC. Translation: CASSPLQGVHGYTF.

The chain is built from TRBV5-6 and TRBJ1-2, with TRBD1 matching 10 bases. CDR3 length equals 14 residues. The trim removed 2 bases at V and 5 bases at J, leaving 3 bases unmatched. Germline CDR1 reads SGHDT; CDR2 reads YYEEEE. The CDR3 DNA reads as TGTGCCAGCAGCTTCGGGACAGGGGATTATGGCTACACCTTC. Encoded protein: CASSFGTGDYGYTF.

The chain couples TRBV7-9 to TRBJ2-1; TRBD1 might be the D (5 bases). The length of the CDR3 is 15 residues. V was clipped by 3 bases and J by 3 bases, with 12 bases between them. Germline V gives CDR1 SEHNR, CDR2 FQNEAQ (reference sequence). The CDR3 bases are TGTGCCAGCAGCTTGCCAGGGCAAATCTACAATGAGCAGTTCTTC. Translated, it gives CASSLPGQIYNEQFF.

This chain joins TRBV6-6 and TRBJ2-1; D may be TRBD1 or TRBD2 (6 bases each). CDR3 size: 15 residues. Trimming left V 7 bases short and J 2 bases short, with 15 bases between. Germline V gene data show CDR1 as MNHNY and CDR2 as SVGAGI (reference sequence). CDR3 sequence (DNA): TGTGCCAGCACCGAGGGGGGCTCGCCCTACAATGAGCAGTTCTTC. This gives the protein CASTEGGSPYNEQFF.

V gene TRBV2 combines with J gene TRBJ2-5; D remains ambiguous. The CDR3 loop spans 15 amino acids. Germline V gene lookup returns CDR1 SNHLY and CDR2 FYNNEI. V shed 6 bases and J shed 4 bases, with 18 bases lying between them. CDR3: CASSPFPVERETQYF. In DNA, the CDR3 is TGTGCCAGCAGCCCGTTTCCGGTAGAGCGAGAGACCCAGTACTTC.

This clone was seen a single time. The J gene is TRBJ2-2, the V gene TRBV28; D uncertain. Germline CDR1 and CDR2: MDHEN and SYDVKM. V lost 6 bases, J lost 3 bases, and 5 bases lay in between. This CDR3 has 12 residues. The CDR3, as DNA: TGTGCCAGCAGCCGAGACACCGGGGAGCTGTTTTTT. Protein: CASSRDTGELFF.

The chain links TRBV5-1 to TRBJ1-4, with D unresolved. The germline V gene has CDR1 SGHRS and CDR2 YFSETQ. The V end was cut by 3 bases, the J end by 0 bases, with 3 bases between. The CDR3 covers 13 residues. CDR3 coding DNA: TGCGCCAGCAGCTCTTCAACTAATGAAAAACTGTTTTTT. This gives the protein CASSSSTNEKLFF.

The CDR3 DNA follows: TGCGCCAGCAGCCACGTCGAAGGGGAGACCCAGTACTTC. Its protein product is CASSHVEGETQYF. The genes are TRBV4-1 and TRBJ2-5; D is unresolved. Deletions cut 3 bases from V and 5 bases from J, with 10 bases between. CDR1 is MGHRA and CDR2 is YSYEKL in the germline V gene. The CDR3 spans 13 residues.